These T cell receptor beta chains were read from a single sample in a study of shared clonotypes between healthy human individuals. Libraries were prepared by immunoSEQ multiplex PCR; TCRdb keeps only in-frame clonotypes and omits some of them. Of around 1.1 million clones in the sample, 60% to 85% were seen once. Specimen: memory CD4+ T cells from PBMCs. Receptors were obtained from a man between 18 and 35 years old in good health. Some clones in this sample may be carry-over from other donors' samples. CDR3s include the opening cysteine and the closing phenylalanine or tryptophan. A D gene is named only where the DNA matches it firmly. The size of a clone is reported for some rows only, either as once, few or many, or as a class for expanded clones.

len: 17; v_gene: TRBV11-2; abundance: .; d_gene: .; j_gene: TRBJ1-1; CDR3nt: TGTGCCAGCAGCTTAGCCTCCGTGCGGCTTTCTCTCACTGAAGCTTTCTTT; CDR3aa: CASSLASVRLSLTEAFF
len: 13; v_gene: TRBV11-2; abundance: .; d_gene: .; j_gene: TRBJ1-2; CDR3nt: TGTGCCAGCAGCGTCGACAGTAACTATGGCTACACCTTC; CDR3aa: CASSVDSNYGYTF
len: 13; v_gene: TRBV28; abundance: .; d_gene: TRBD2; j_gene: TRBJ2-7; CDR3nt: TGTGCCAGCAGTACGGGACTAGCGATCGAGCAGTACTTC; CDR3aa: CASSTGLAIEQYF
len: 14; v_gene: TRBV7-8; abundance: .; d_gene: TRBD1; j_gene: TRBJ1-1; CDR3nt: TGTGCCAGCAGCCAGGGGGGGGCGGGCACTGAAGCTTTCTTT; CDR3aa: CASSQGGAGTEAFF
len: 14; v_gene: TRBV7-9; abundance: once; d_gene: TRBD1; j_gene: TRBJ1-4; CDR3nt: TGTGCCAGCAGCCTAGGGGGCAGTAATGAAAAACTGTTTTTT; CDR3aa: CASSLGGSNEKLFF
len: 13; v_gene: TRBV2; abundance: .; d_gene: TRBD1; j_gene: TRBJ1-2; CDR3nt: TGTGCCAGCAGGGGACAGGGCAGCTATGGCTACACCTTC; CDR3aa: CASRGQGSYGYTF
len: 15; v_gene: TRBV4-1; abundance: .; d_gene: TRBD1; j_gene: TRBJ1-6; CDR3nt: TGCGCCAGCAGCAGGGACAGGTCGGTATATTCACCCCTCCACTTT; CDR3aa: CASSRDRSVYSPLHF
len: 17; v_gene: TRBV27; abundance: .; d_gene: TRBD1; j_gene: TRBJ1-2; CDR3nt: TGTGCCAGCAGTTTGGGACAGGGTCGGGGGTATAACTATGGCTACACCTTC; CDR3aa: CASSLGQGRGYNYGYTF
len: 15; v_gene: TRBV19; abundance: .; d_gene: TRBD2; j_gene: TRBJ2-5; CDR3nt: TGTGCCAGTAGTAGTAGCGGGGGGAAGCAAGAGACCCAGTACTTC; CDR3aa: CASSSSGGKQETQYF
len: 15; v_gene: TRBV15; abundance: .; d_gene: TRBD1; j_gene: TRBJ2-2; CDR3nt: TGTGCCACCAGTGGGGACAGGGGGAACACCGGGGAGCTGTTTTTT; CDR3aa: CATSGDRGNTGELFF
len: 14; v_gene: TRBV6-1; abundance: .; d_gene: .; j_gene: TRBJ1-5; CDR3nt: TGTGCCAGCACCGCGGGACGGACCCATCAGCCCCAGCATTTT; CDR3aa: CASTAGRTHQPQHF
len: 16; v_gene: TRBV4-1; abundance: .; d_gene: TRBD2; j_gene: TRBJ2-5; CDR3nt: TGCGCCAGCAGCCAGGGACGTTTAGCGGGACAAGAGACCCAGTACTTC; CDR3aa: CASSQGRLAGQETQYF
len: 15; v_gene: TRBV5-5; abundance: .; d_gene: .; j_gene: TRBJ1-5; CDR3nt: TGTGCCAGCAGCACGACAGCCCTTAGCAATCAGCCCCAGCATTTT; CDR3aa: CASSTTALSNQPQHF
len: 16; v_gene: TRBV10-3; abundance: .; d_gene: TRBD2; j_gene: TRBJ2-1; CDR3nt: TGTGCCATTGGGGGACTAGCGGGAGGGGTGTACAATGAGCAGTTCTTC; CDR3aa: CAIGGLAGGVYNEQFF
len: 12; v_gene: TRBV11-3; abundance: once; d_gene: .; j_gene: TRBJ2-2; CDR3nt: TGTGCCAGCAGCCCGGGCACCGGGGAGCTGTTTTTT; CDR3aa: CASSPGTGELFF
len: 16; v_gene: TRBV10-3; abundance: many; d_gene: TRBD2; j_gene: TRBJ2-2; CDR3nt: TGTGCCATCAGTGTACGACTAGCGGCGAACACCGGGGAGCTGTTTTTT; CDR3aa: CAISVRLAANTGELFF
len: 14; v_gene: TRBV5-1; abundance: .; d_gene: .; j_gene: TRBJ1-4; CDR3nt: TGCGCCAGCAGCTTGACCGGGGTAGATGAAAAACTGTTTTTT; CDR3aa: CASSLTGVDEKLFF
len: 14; v_gene: TRBV25-1; abundance: .; d_gene: TRBD1; j_gene: TRBJ2-5; CDR3nt: TGTGCCAGCGGGAAACTTGGGACAGAAGAGACCCAGTACTTC; CDR3aa: CASGKLGTEETQYF
len: 14; v_gene: TRBV18; abundance: .; d_gene: .; j_gene: TRBJ1-3; CDR3nt: TGTGCCAGCTCACCAATCAGCTCTGGAAACACCATATATTTT; CDR3aa: CASSPISSGNTIYF
len: 15; v_gene: TRBV18; abundance: .; d_gene: TRBD2; j_gene: TRBJ2-7; CDR3nt: TGTGCCAGCTCACCGCCGGGAATAGCGGGACGGGAGCAGTACTTC; CDR3aa: CASSPPGIAGREQYF
len: 17; v_gene: TRBV7-8; abundance: few; d_gene: TRBD2; j_gene: TRBJ2-5; CDR3nt: TGTGCCAGCAGCCCCCTCGTGGGTCGGGGGGTCCAAGAGACCCAGTACTTC; CDR3aa: CASSPLVGRGVQETQYF
len: 13; v_gene: TRBV4-3; abundance: few; d_gene: .; j_gene: TRBJ1-2; CDR3nt: TGCGCCAGCAGCCCCGCGACAGCCTATGGCTACACCTTC; CDR3aa: CASSPATAYGYTF
len: 15; v_gene: TRBV19; abundance: .; d_gene: .; j_gene: TRBJ2-7; CDR3nt: TGTGCCAGTAGCGGGGCTAGCGCTGCATCCTACGAGCAGTACTTC; CDR3aa: CASSGASAASYEQYF
len: 15; v_gene: TRBV30; abundance: .; d_gene: .; j_gene: TRBJ1-6; CDR3nt: TGTGCCTGGAGTGTGGCAAGTACTTATAATTCACCCCTCCACTTT; CDR3aa: CAWSVASTYNSPLHF
len: 13; v_gene: TRBV11-3; abundance: .; d_gene: .; j_gene: TRBJ1-5; CDR3nt: TGTGCCAGCAGCTTAAACGGAGGGCAGCCCCAGCATTTT; CDR3aa: CASSLNGGQPQHF
len: 15; v_gene: TRBV9; abundance: .; d_gene: TRBD2; j_gene: TRBJ2-7; CDR3nt: TGTGCCAGCAGCGTAGGGGCGGGAGTCGGCTACGAGCAGTACTTC; CDR3aa: CASSVGAGVGYEQYF